The following is a T cell receptor beta chain sequence with its context. The data belong to a study of blood T cell repertoires in COVID-19. Study context: Italy, Spain and the United States were the sources of the convalescent and acute COVID-19 samples. The analysed material was cDNA or gDNA that came from T cells, B-cell-depleted T cells, or PBMCs.

As processed by the authors: Quantification of nucleated cells was approximated via reference gene primer amplification. Using immunoSEQ multiplex PCR, the repertoire was profiled, and TCRdb retains in-frame clones only, with some absent. Clone size and V and J calls were adopted from that table, with D and trimming inferred from the DNA. The sample lists some 80,000 clones; over 80% were seen once. The TCR comes from a human donor in a cohort sampled during active COVID-19. The sequenced sample was peripheral blood.

The CDR3 reads CASSPTGGRDEAFF. CDR3 coding DNA: TGTGCCAGCAGTCCCACAGGGGGCAGGGATGAAGCTTTCTTT. The rearrangement links TRBV28 to TRBJ1-1; 9 nucleotides agree with TRBD1. Trimming removed 5 bases from V and 7 bases from J; junction bases left unmatched: 8. Per the germline V gene, CDR1 is MDHEN and CDR2 is SYDVKM. The CDR3 is 14 residues long.